Listed here are 32 T cell receptor beta chains from one sample, sequenced in a study of T cell changes during pregnancy in multiple sclerosis. Repertoires were generated with immunoSEQ multiplex PCR, while TCRdb's copy carries only in-frame clones and drops some. Among roughly 99,000 clones listed, under 95% were seen once. The sample in question was peripheral blood, obtained after pregnancy. The receptors stem from a female donor in good health, enrolled as a control in a pregnancy study.

The chain's CDR3 is CASSLDGRGGADTQYF. The CDR3 DNA reads TGTGCCAGCAGCTTAGATGGTAGGGGGGGCGCAGATACGCAGTATTTT. The chain has TRBV7-9 and TRBJ2-3; possible D gene TRBD2, 7 bases. Germline V CDR1 and CDR2: SEHNR, FQNEAQ (reference sequence). The germline V and J ends were trimmed by 1 base and 4 bases, with 15 bases remaining between them. The CDR3 length is 16 residues.

This clone has more than one count but fewer than ten. Here the CDR3 reads CASSLGPGSAYEQYF. The CDR3 DNA sequence: TGTGCCAGCAGCTTAGGGCCCGGGAGTGCCTACGAGCAGTACTTC. The rearrangement links TRBV7-3 to TRBJ2-7; D may be TRBD2 (6 bases). The CDR3 spans 15 residues. Germline CDR1 reads SGHTA; CDR2 reads FQGTGA. V was pared by 2 bases and J by 2 bases, with 13 bases between.

The chain carries TRBV5-1 and TRBJ2-1; a weak D match, TRBD2 (5 bases). Trimming left V 1 base short and J 7 bases short, with 6 bases between. The CDR3 is made up of 12 amino acids. CDR1 and CDR2 (germline): SGHRS, YFSETQ. This CDR3 is CASSLTGNEQFF. The CDR3 DNA reads as TGCGCCAGCAGCTTGACGGGGAATGAGCAGTTCTTC.

The V call is TRBV4-1, the J call TRBJ2-1; the D gene is possibly TRBD2 (6 bases). The V and J ends lost 4 bases and 5 bases respectively, with 15 bases between them. The germline V gene has CDR1 MGHRA and CDR2 YSYEKL. This CDR3 region has 15 residues. The CDR3 region has the DNA TGCGCCAGCAGCCCAACTCGGGACTTACACAATGAGCAGTTCTTC. Protein sequence: CASSPTRDLHNEQFF.

A few counts support this clone. The V gene is TRBV6-5, the J gene TRBJ1-2; D call uncertain. Looked up from germline, CDR1 is MNHEY and CDR2 is SVGAGI. CDR3 size: 13 residues. Trimming took off 2 bases at V and 6 bases at J, with 10 bases between the two ends. The CDR3 sequence: CASSYRQFDGYTF. The CDR3 DNA sequence: TGTGCCAGCAGTTACCGCCAGTTCGATGGCTACACCTTC.

The chain employs TRBV4-2 and TRBJ1-6; D ambiguous. The germline gives CDR1 LGHNA, CDR2 YNFKEQ. Deletions cut 4 bases from V and 4 bases from J, with 14 bases between. There are 16 residues in the CDR3. CDR3 loop: CASSPTSRIYNSPLHF. DNA for the CDR3: TGTGCCAGCAGCCCCACCTCTAGGATTTATAATTCACCCCTCCACTTT.

The chain has TRBV5-4 and TRBJ2-5, with 10 positions matching TRBD1. After removal of 0 bases from V and 5 bases from J, the junction contained 4 bases not matched to a gene. CDR3 length equals 15 residues. CDR1 is SGHNT, CDR2 YYREEE, per germline (reference sequence). CDR3 region: CASSLGQGARETQYF. The CDR3 DNA reads TGTGCCAGCAGCTTGGGACAGGGGGCGAGGGAGACCCAGTACTTC.

J is TRBJ2-7 and V is TRBV9, with TRBD1 matching 9 bases. The trim removed 4 bases at V and 6 bases at J, leaving 5 bases unmatched. Per germline, CDR1 SGDLS and CDR2 YYNGEE. The CDR3 is made up of 13 amino acids. The CDR3 spells CASSPRTGAEQYF. DNA of the CDR3: TGTGCCAGCAGCCCCCGGACAGGGGCCGAGCAGTACTTC.

This clone came up once. V gene TRBV5-4 combines with J gene TRBJ1-3; D gene uncertain. This CDR3 comprises 14 residues. CDR1 and CDR2 (germline): SGHNT, YYREEE (reference sequence). V was shortened by 4 bases and J by 0 bases, with 8 bases between the two germline ends. The DNA of the CDR3 is TGTGCCAGCAGCCGCGGCTCCTCTGGAAACACCATATATTTT. Protein sequence: CASSRGSSGNTIYF.

The rearrangement joins TRBV9 to TRBJ1-6, with D possibly TRBD1 on 6 matching bases. Trimming shortened V by 4 bases and J by 0 bases, and 17 bases separated the two germline ends. The CDR3 runs 18 residues. CDR1 is SGDLS and CDR2 is YYNGEE in the germline V gene. This CDR3 reads CASSSGNRVHSYNSPLHF. The CDR3 region has the DNA TGTGCCAGCAGCTCCGGCAACAGGGTTCACTCCTATAATTCACCCCTCCACTTT. Full variable domain (remainder filled in from reference TRBV9 and TRBJ1-6): DSGVTQTPKHLITATGQRVTLRCSPRSGDLSVYWYQQSLDQGLQFLIQYYNGEERAKGNILERFSAQQFPDLHSELNLSSLELGDSALYFCASSSGNRVHSYNSPLHFGNGTRLTVT.

The chain combines TRBV29-1 with TRBJ1-2; 9 bases are shared with TRBD1. This CDR3 region has 14 residues. J was trimmed by 8 bases and V by 3 bases; bases with no gene match: 10. Germline V gives CDR1 SQVTM, CDR2 ANQGSEA. CDR3 sequence (DNA): TGCAGCGTTGAGGACCGGGACAGGGCTGGAGGCTACACCTTC. Protein: CSVEDRDRAGGYTF.

The chain couples TRBV9 to TRBJ1-3, with 7 bases fitting TRBD1. V was clipped by 5 bases and J by 2 bases; unmatched bases: 10. Per germline, CDR1 SGDLS and CDR2 YYNGEE. The CDR3 is made up of 16 amino acids. CDR3 protein: CASRKETGAAGNTIYF. The CDR3 DNA sequence: TGTGCCAGCAGGAAAGAAACAGGGGCAGCTGGAAACACCATATATTTT.

V and J are TRBV4-1 and TRBJ2-2, with D perhaps TRBD1 (5 bases). The CDR3 has 13 residues. Germline CDR1 is MGHRA and CDR2 is YSYEKL. Trimming pared 3 bases from V and 6 bases from J, leaving 8 bases between. The CDR3 nucleotides are TGCGCCAGCAGCCAGTTGGGGCCCGGGGAGCTGTTTTTT. Amino acid sequence: CASSQLGPGELFF.

CDR3 region: CASSRRGGSYSYEQYF. The CDR3 bases are TGTGCCAGCAGCCGCCGGGGGGGCTCCTACTCCTACGAGCAGTACTTC. V is TRBV11-2 and J is TRBJ2-5; 8 nucleotides line up with TRBD2. The J call may be in error: the DNA end matches TRBJ2-7 better. The CDR3 contains 16 residues. Germline lookup yields CDR1 SGHAT and CDR2 FQNNGV.

The chain uses TRBV6-4 and TRBJ1-2, with 9 bases aligning to TRBD1. This CDR3 region has 15 residues. J gave up 8 bases and V 3 bases, and 10 bases lay outside the gene matches. Per germline, CDR1 MRHNA and CDR2 SNTAGT. CDR3 nucleotides: TGTGCCAGCAGTGATCCTCCCGGGACAGGGAACGGCTACACCTTC. Protein product: CASSDPPGTGNGYTF.

The V call is TRBV6-1, the J call TRBJ1-4; weak D call: TRBD1 (5 bases). CDR3 length equals 13 residues. The V gene lost 5 bases and the J gene lost 13 bases, with 17 bases spanning the gap. The germline gives CDR1 MNHNS, CDR2 SASEGT. As DNA, the CDR3 is TGTGCCAGCAGTTGGAGTAGGGGTGAAGGACTGTTTTTT. Its protein product is CASSWSRGEGLFF.

V is TRBV19 and J is TRBJ2-3; 8 nucleotides align to TRBD2. The CDR3 runs 15 residues. After removal of 5 bases from V and 4 bases from J, the junction contained 8 bases not matched to a gene. CDR1 is LNHDA, CDR2 SQIVND, per germline (reference sequence). The CDR3 reads CASSPLREGPDTQYF. The CDR3 DNA follows: TGTGCCAGTAGTCCTCTACGGGAGGGCCCAGATACGCAGTATTTT.

The V call is TRBV9, the J call TRBJ2-2, with 12 bases fitting TRBD2. From germline, CDR1 is SGDLS and CDR2 YYNGEE. V shed 2 bases and J 0 bases; nucleotides not matched to a gene: 8. The length of the CDR3 is 19 residues. For the CDR3, the DNA is TGTGCCAGCAGCGTCGTCAGCCTAGCGGGGGGGGCGAACACCGGGGAGCTGTTTTTT. Amino acid sequence: CASSVVSLAGGANTGELFF.

The rearrangement joins TRBV7-9 to TRBJ1-2; no clear D. CDR1 and CDR2 (germline): SEHNR, FQNEAQ (reference sequence). V was clipped by 5 bases and J by 8 bases, with 18 bases between them. The CDR3 is 14 amino acids. The CDR3 loop reads CASSLTDLGRGYTF. The CDR3 nucleotides read TGTGCCAGCAGCCTGACGGATTTGGGGAGGGGCTACACCTTC.

The CDR3 bases are TGTGCCAGCAGTTCCACCACTACGGGACTACCCTACGAGCAGTACTTC. Protein: CASSSTTTGLPYEQYF. The V and J genes are TRBV27 and TRBJ2-7; TRBD2 matches at 7 bases. Trimming at V came to 4 bases and at J to 2 bases, leaving 11 bases not matched to a gene. The germline gives CDR1 MNHEY, CDR2 SMNVEV (reference sequence). The CDR3 runs to 16 residues.

This sequence joins TRBV5-5 and TRBJ2-3; 9 bases map to TRBD1. Looked up from germline, CDR1 is SGHKS and CDR2 is YYEKEE (reference sequence). The CDR3 contains 17 residues. J gave up 5 bases and V 1 base, and 11 bases lay outside the gene matches. DNA for the CDR3: TGTGCCAGCAGCTTGTCCCAACCCGGGACAGGGCAAGATACGCAGTATTTT. Translation gives CASSLSQPGTGQDTQYF.

The chain has TRBV18 and TRBJ1-5; D not certain. The CDR3 loop spans 15 amino acids. Deletions cut 1 base from V and 0 bases from J, with 7 bases between. Germline V gene lookup returns CDR1 KGHSH and CDR2 LQKENI. CDR3 region: CASSPQADSNQPQHF. The CDR3 DNA sequence: TGTGCCAGCTCACCACAAGCGGATAGCAATCAGCCCCAGCATTTT. The full variable domain, completed using reference TRBV18 and TRBJ1-5, is NAGVMQNPRHLVRRRGQEARLRCSPMKGHSHVYWYRQLPEEGLKFMVYLQKENIIDESGMPKERFSAEFPKEGPSILRIQQVVRGDSAAYFCASSPQADSNQPQHFGDGTRLSIL.

The chain recombines TRBV9 with TRBJ2-3; D is possibly TRBD2 (5 bases). Germline-derived CDR1 and CDR2 are SGDLS and YYNGEE. Trimming took off 4 bases at V and 0 bases at J, with 15 bases between the two ends. The CDR3 totals 16 residues. In DNA form, the CDR3 reads TGTGCCAGCAGCAGAAGAGGGAGCTCGAGCACAGATACGCAGTATTTT. It specifies CASSRRGSSSTDTQYF.

This chain links TRBV7-2 with TRBJ1-3, with unresolved D. V gave up 3 bases and J gave up 2 bases, with 5 bases separating them. Germline loops: CDR1 SGHTA, CDR2 FQGNSA. CDR3 length: 13 residues. CDR3 residues: CASSFQTGNTIYF. The CDR3 DNA follows: TGTGCCAGCAGCTTCCAGACTGGAAACACCATATATTTT.

V gene TRBV19 combines with J gene TRBJ1-5, with 9 positions matching TRBD1. The CDR3 consists of 16 residues. From germline, CDR1 is LNHDA and CDR2 SQIVND (reference sequence). Losses at the gene ends were 2 bases for V and 4 bases for J; bases not matched to a gene: 6. CDR3 protein: CASSIRGGQGNQPQHF. DNA for the CDR3: TGTGCCAGTAGTATACGGGGGGGACAGGGTAATCAGCCCCAGCATTTT.

The chain combines TRBV19 with TRBJ1-2; 9 bases align to TRBD1. V was pared by 4 bases and J by 4 bases, with 13 bases of the junction left unmatched. Germline values: CDR1 LNHDA, CDR2 SQIVND (reference sequence). This CDR3 comprises 17 residues. The CDR3 loop reads CASSRGDRDLLGYGYTF. In nucleotides, the CDR3 is TGTGCCAGTAGTAGAGGGGACAGGGATCTTTTGGGCTATGGCTACACCTTC.

CDR3 amino acids: CASSRRGGLTEAFF. DNA for the CDR3: TGTGCCAGCTCCCGCCGGGGGGGCTTGACTGAAGCTTTCTTT. The chain has TRBV13 and TRBJ1-1; the D gene is possibly TRBD1 (6 bases). Germline V gene sequence: CDR1 PRHDT, CDR2 FYEKMQ (reference sequence). The CDR3 has 14 residues. Trimming left V 8 bases short and J 5 bases short, with 18 bases between.

V gene TRBV6-5 combines with J gene TRBJ2-7, with unresolved D. CDR1 and CDR2 (germline): MNHEY, SVGAGI. The V end lost 0 bases, the J end lost 3 bases, and 9 bases lay between the germline ends. The CDR3 sequence is 14 residues long. The CDR3 here is CASSYSQDYYEQYF. The CDR3 bases are TGTGCCAGCAGTTACTCCCAGGATTACTACGAGCAGTACTTC.

The chain combines TRBV6-5 with TRBJ1-4, with D possibly matching TRBD1 (5 bases). V lost 7 bases to trimming and J lost 7 bases, with 10 bases between them. CDR1 and CDR2 from the germline V gene are MNHEY and SVGAGI. The CDR3 has 12 amino acids. The CDR3: CASKGGVEKLFF. The CDR3 DNA reads as TGTGCCAGCAAAGGAGGGGTTGAAAAACTGTTTTTT.

This sequence joins TRBV5-1 and TRBJ2-3; no clear D. CDR1 and CDR2 (germline): SGHRS, YFSETQ. V was cut by 5 bases and J by 6 bases, with 19 bases left in between. The CDR3 is 15 amino acids. CDR3 coding DNA: TGCGCCAGCAGAGGAGTCGGCAGTCCAAGGGATACGCAGTATTTT. It codes for CASRGVGSPRDTQYF. Complete variable domain (other parts from reference TRBV5-1 and TRBJ2-3): KAGVTQTPRYLIKTRGQQVTLSCSPISGHRSVSWYQQTPGQGLQFLFEYFSETQRNKGNFPGRFSGRQFSNSRSEMNVSTLELGDSALYLCASRGVGSPRDTQYFGPGTRLTVL.

This clone turned up a few times. The J gene is TRBJ2-7, the V gene TRBV6-1; D perhaps matches TRBD2 (5 bases). Germline CDR1 is MNHNS and CDR2 is SASEGT. Between the trimmed V and J ends, which lost 0 bases and 3 bases, there was a span of 9 bases. The CDR3 has 14 amino acids. The CDR3 is CASSEAGNIYEQYF. The CDR3, as DNA: TGTGCCAGCAGTGAAGCCGGGAATATCTACGAGCAGTACTTC.

The chain links TRBV9 to TRBJ1-2, with TRBD1 identical over 8 bases. V trimming: 4 bases; J trimming: 3 bases; junction bases outside the gene matches: 5. CDR3 length equals 14 residues. Germline CDR1 SGDLS, CDR2 YYNGEE. CDR3 coding DNA: TGTGCCAGCAGCCCGGGACAGGAGTACTATGGCTACACCTTC. Its protein product is CASSPGQEYYGYTF. Looking up the rest from reference TRBV9 and TRBJ1-2 gives the full variable domain: DSGVTQTPKHLITATGQRVTLRCSPRSGDLSVYWYQQSLDQGLQFLIQYYNGEERAKGNILERFSAQQFPDLHSELNLSSLELGDSALYFCASSPGQEYYGYTFGSGTRLTVV.